This record looks at one TCR beta chain sequence and its context. Its antigen is not identified. The sample comes from a study of T cell responses to AZD1222 COVID-19 vaccine. Study-wide points: Spike-specific TCR breadth and depth grew following two AZD1222 doses. Baseline seropositives among AZD1222 recipients totaled only 5 to 7.

The V and J ends lost 3 bases and 3 bases respectively, with 11 bases between them. From germline, CDR1 is MNHNS and CDR2 SASEGT. The CDR3 length is 14 residues. TCRdb keeps only in-frame clones here, not all; method: immunoSEQ multiplex PCR. The profile shows about 83,000 clones, around 85% of them singletons. The V gene is TRBV6-1, the J gene TRBJ1-2; maybe TRBD1 (5 bases). Sequencing was performed on peripheral blood, taken 28 days after the second AZD1222 dose. This sequence originates from an adult who received the AZD1222 COVID-19 vaccine. CDR3: CASSDLLGDYGYTF. CDR3 nucleotides: TGTGCCAGCAGTGATCTTTTAGGGGACTATGGCTACACCTTC.